The rows below give T cell receptor beta chains drawn from one sample of a study of shared clonotypes between healthy human individuals. Only in-frame clones appear in the TCRdb table, and some are missing; sequencing was by immunoSEQ multiplex PCR. The sample includes about 680,000 clones, around 92% seen only once; the top ten take roughly 24%. The sequenced sample consisted of naive CD8+ T cells sorted from blood. All receptors derive from a man between 25 and 39 years old in good health. CDR3s include the opening cysteine and the closing phenylalanine or tryptophan. The D gene is left open where the match is weak. Clone size is not always given. Where it is, it says once, few, many or a class for expanded clones.

V: TRBV9; size: -; D: TRBD1; J: TRBJ2-7; CDR3: CASSALGDSAYEQYF; DNA: TGTGCCAGCAGCGCCCTTGGGGACAGCGCCTACGAGCAGTACTTC
V: TRBV10-3; size: -; D: TRBD2; J: TRBJ2-5; CDR3: CATHSVVAGAGETQYF; DNA: TGTGCCACACACTCGGTGGTAGCGGGAGCTGGAGAGACCCAGTACTTC
V: TRBV27; size: -; D: TRBD1; J: TRBJ1-4; CDR3: CASSPGGQGEVKDEKLFF; DNA: TGTGCCAGCAGTCCCGGCGGACAGGGGGAGGTGAAGGATGAAAAACTGTTTTTT
V: TRBV27; size: -; D: -; J: TRBJ2-1; CDR3: CASTLSGNYNEQFF; DNA: TGTGCCAGCACCCTTAGTGGTAACTACAATGAGCAGTTCTTC
V: TRBV7-3; size: -; D: -; J: TRBJ2-1; CDR3: CASSPERWTVSYNEQFF; DNA: TGTGCCAGCAGCCCAGAACGATGGACAGTCTCCTACAATGAGCAGTTCTTC
V: TRBV11-2; size: -; D: TRBD1; J: TRBJ2-7; CDR3: CASSPPPKDRSYEQYF; DNA: TGTGCCAGCAGCCCACCCCCCAAGGACAGGTCCTACGAGCAGTACTTC
V: TRBV15; size: once; D: -; J: TRBJ2-1; CDR3: CATSSLDYNEQFF; DNA: TGTGCCACCAGCAGCCTCGATTACAATGAGCAGTTCTTC
V: TRBV6-1; size: -; D: -; J: TRBJ2-7; CDR3: CASQNYEQYF; DNA: TGTGCCAGCCAGAACTACGAGCAGTACTTC
V: TRBV4-1; size: -; D: TRBD2; J: TRBJ2-1; CDR3: CASSQDRGPGLVGVDEQFF; DNA: TGCGCCAGCAGCCAAGATAGAGGACCGGGACTAGTCGGGGTAGATGAGCAGTTCTTC
V: TRBV28; size: -; D: -; J: TRBJ2-7; CDR3: CASSLRDYEQYF; DNA: TGTGCCAGCAGCCTCAGGGACTACGAGCAGTACTTC
V: TRBV6-6; size: -; D: -; J: TRBJ1-5; CDR3: CASSYLGVQPQHF; DNA: TGTGCCAGCAGTTACTTGGGGGTTCAGCCCCAGCATTTT
V: TRBV7-6; size: once; D: TRBD2; J: TRBJ2-2; CDR3: CASSAMASGTPNTGELFF; DNA: TGTGCCAGCTCAGCTATGGCCAGCGGGACCCCCAACACCGGGGAGCTGTTTTTT
V: TRBV27; size: -; D: -; J: TRBJ2-5; CDR3: CASRERSGLQETQYF; DNA: TGTGCCAGCAGGGAAAGGTCAGGCCTCCAAGAGACCCAGTACTTC
V: TRBV19; size: -; D: -; J: TRBJ2-5; CDR3: CASFGQSGGNETQYF; DNA: TGTGCCAGTTTCGGACAGTCGGGGGGAAACGAGACCCAGTACTTC
V: TRBV7-2; size: -; D: TRBD1; J: TRBJ2-7; CDR3: CASSLQGQGVEQYF; DNA: TGTGCCAGCAGCTTACAGGGACAGGGGGTCGAGCAGTACTTC
V: TRBV7-3; size: once; D: -; J: TRBJ2-1; CDR3: CASSLTVDRHNEQFF; DNA: TGTGCCAGCAGCTTAACGGTGGACAGACACAATGAGCAGTTCTTC
V: TRBV29-1; size: once; D: -; J: TRBJ2-2; CDR3: CSVDGRGRPGELFF; DNA: TGCAGCGTTGATGGTCGGGGGAGACCCGGGGAGCTGTTTTTT
V: TRBV6-5; size: -; D: TRBD2; J: TRBJ2-7; CDR3: CASRMREGTYEQYF; DNA: TGTGCCAGCAGGATGCGGGAGGGAACCTACGAGCAGTACTTC
V: TRBV28; size: -; D: TRBD2; J: TRBJ2-3; CDR3: CASSPSAGGDGQYF; DNA: TGTGCCAGCAGTCCCTCGGCGGGAGGGGATGGGCAGTATTTT
V: TRBV7-7; size: -; D: -; J: TRBJ2-2; CDR3: CASSLAPFGEQGRSGELFF; DNA: TGTGCTAGCAGCTTAGCCCCGTTTGGGGAACAGGGAAGGTCCGGGGAGCTGTTTTTT